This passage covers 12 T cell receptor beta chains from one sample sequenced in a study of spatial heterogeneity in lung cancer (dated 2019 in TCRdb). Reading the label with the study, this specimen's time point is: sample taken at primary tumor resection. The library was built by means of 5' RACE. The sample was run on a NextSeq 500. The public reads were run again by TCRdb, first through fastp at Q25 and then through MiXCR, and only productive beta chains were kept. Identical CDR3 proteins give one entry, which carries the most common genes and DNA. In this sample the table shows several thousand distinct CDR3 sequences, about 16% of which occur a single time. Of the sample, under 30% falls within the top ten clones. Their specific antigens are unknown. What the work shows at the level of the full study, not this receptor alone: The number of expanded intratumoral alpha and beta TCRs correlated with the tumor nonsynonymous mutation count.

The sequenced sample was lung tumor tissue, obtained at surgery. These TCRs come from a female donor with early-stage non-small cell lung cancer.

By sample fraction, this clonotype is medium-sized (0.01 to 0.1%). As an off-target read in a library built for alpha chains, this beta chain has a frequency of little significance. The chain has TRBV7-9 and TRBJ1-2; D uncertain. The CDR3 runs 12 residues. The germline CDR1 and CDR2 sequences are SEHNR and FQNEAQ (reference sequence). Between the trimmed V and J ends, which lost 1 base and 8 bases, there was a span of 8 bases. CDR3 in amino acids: CASSLENGGYTF. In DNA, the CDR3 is TGTGCCAGCAGCTTAGAAAATGGAGGCTACACCTTC.

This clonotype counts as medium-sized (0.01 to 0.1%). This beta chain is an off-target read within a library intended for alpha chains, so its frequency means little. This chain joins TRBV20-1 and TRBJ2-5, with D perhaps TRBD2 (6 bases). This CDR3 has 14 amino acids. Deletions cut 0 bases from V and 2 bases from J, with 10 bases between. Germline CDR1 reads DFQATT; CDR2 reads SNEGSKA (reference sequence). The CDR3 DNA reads TGCAGTGCTAGAGAACGGAGGGAGCAAGAGACCCAGTACTTC. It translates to CSARERREQETQYF.

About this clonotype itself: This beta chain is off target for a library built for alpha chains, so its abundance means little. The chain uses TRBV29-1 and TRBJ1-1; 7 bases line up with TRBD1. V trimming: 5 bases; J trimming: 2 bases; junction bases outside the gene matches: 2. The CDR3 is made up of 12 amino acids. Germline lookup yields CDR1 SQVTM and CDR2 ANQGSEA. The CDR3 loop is CSVRDSNTEAFF. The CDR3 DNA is TGCAGCGTTCGGGACAGTAACACTGAAGCTTTCTTT.

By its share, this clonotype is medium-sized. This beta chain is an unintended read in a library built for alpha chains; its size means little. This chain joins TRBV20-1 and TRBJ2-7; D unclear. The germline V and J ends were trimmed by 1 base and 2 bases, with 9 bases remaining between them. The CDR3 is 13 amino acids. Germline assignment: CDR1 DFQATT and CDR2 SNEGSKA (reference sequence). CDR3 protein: CSARGGRAYEQYF. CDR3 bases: TGCAGTGCTAGAGGTGGTCGGGCCTACGAGCAGTACTTC.

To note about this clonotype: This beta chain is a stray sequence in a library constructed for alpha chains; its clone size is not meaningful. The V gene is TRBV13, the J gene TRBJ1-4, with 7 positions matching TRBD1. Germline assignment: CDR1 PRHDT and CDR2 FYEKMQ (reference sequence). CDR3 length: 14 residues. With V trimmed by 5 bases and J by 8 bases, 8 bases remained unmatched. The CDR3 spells CASSLDREGEKLFF. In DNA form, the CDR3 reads TGTGCCAGCAGCCTAGACAGGGAAGGGGAAAAACTGTTTTTT.

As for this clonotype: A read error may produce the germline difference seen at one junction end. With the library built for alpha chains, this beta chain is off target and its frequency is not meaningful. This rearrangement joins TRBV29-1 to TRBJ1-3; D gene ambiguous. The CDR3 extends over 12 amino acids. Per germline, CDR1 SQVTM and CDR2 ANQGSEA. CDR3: CSVEEPGNTIYF. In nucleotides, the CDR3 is TGCAGCGTTGAAGAGCCTGGGAACACCATATATTTT. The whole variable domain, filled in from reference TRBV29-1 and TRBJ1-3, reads SAVISQKPSRDICQRGTSLTIQCQVDSQVTMMFWYRQQPGQSLTLIATANQGSEATYESGFVIDKFPISRPNLTFSTLTVSNMSPEDSSIYLCSVEEPGNTIYFGEGSWLTVV.

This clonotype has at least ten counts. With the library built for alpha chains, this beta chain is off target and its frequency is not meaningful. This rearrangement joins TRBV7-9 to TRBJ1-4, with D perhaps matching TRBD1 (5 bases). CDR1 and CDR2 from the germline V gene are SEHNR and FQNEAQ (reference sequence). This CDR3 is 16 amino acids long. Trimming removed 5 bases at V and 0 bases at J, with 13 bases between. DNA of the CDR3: TGTGCCAGCAGCCCCCCCGGGGGGGCAACTAATGAAAAACTGTTTTTT. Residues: CASSPPGGATNEKLFF.

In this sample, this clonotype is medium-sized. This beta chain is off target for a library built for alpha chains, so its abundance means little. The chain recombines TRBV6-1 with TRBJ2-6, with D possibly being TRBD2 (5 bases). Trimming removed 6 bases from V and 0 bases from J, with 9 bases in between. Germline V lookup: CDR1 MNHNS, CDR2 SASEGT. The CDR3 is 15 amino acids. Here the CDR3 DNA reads TGTGCCAGCAGGGACTCCAGCTCTGGGGCCAACGTCCTGACTTTC. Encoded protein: CASRDSSSGANVLTF.

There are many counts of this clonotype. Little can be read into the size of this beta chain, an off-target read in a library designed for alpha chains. The CDR3 bases are TGTGCCAGCAGCCAAATAACAGGCAACTATGGCTACACCTTC. It encodes CASSQITGNYGYTF. The chain carries TRBV7-2 and TRBJ1-2, with D possibly being TRBD1 (5 bases). The CDR3 covers 14 residues. With 5 bases removed from V and 2 bases from J, the gap between germline ends came to 12 bases. The V gene's germline CDR1 is SGHTA and CDR2 FQGNSA.

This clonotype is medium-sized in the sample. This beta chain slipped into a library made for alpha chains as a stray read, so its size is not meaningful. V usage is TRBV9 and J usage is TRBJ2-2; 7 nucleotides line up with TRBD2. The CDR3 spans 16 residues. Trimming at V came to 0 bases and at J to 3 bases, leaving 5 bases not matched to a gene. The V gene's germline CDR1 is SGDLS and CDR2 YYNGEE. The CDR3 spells CASSVGRLADTGELFF. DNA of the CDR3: TGTGCCAGCAGCGTAGGGAGGCTAGCGGACACCGGGGAGCTGTTTTTT. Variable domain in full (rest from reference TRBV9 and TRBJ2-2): DSGVTQTPKHLITATGQRVTLRCSPRSGDLSVYWYQQSLDQGLQFLIQYYNGEERAKGNILERFSAQQFPDLHSELNLSSLELGDSALYFCASSVGRLADTGELFFGEGSRLTVL.

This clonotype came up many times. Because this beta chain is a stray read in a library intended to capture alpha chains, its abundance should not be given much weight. DNA for the CDR3: TGTGCCAGCAGCTTGGCTCCGGGGCGCGAGCAGTACTTC. This codes for CASSLAPGREQYF. The rearrangement uses TRBV7-6 and TRBJ2-7, with D perhaps matching TRBD1 or TRBD2 (5 bases each). This CDR3 has 13 amino acids. The germline gives CDR1 SGHVS, CDR2 FNYEAQ. Trimming pared 3 bases from V and 6 bases from J, leaving 12 bases between. The full variable domain, rest sourced from reference TRBV7-6 and TRBJ2-7, is GAGVSQSPRYKVTKRGQDVALRCDPISGHVSLYWYRQALGQGPEFLTYFNYEAQQDKSGLPNDRFSAERPEGSISTLTIQRTEQRDSAMYRCASSLAPGREQYFGPGTRLTVT.

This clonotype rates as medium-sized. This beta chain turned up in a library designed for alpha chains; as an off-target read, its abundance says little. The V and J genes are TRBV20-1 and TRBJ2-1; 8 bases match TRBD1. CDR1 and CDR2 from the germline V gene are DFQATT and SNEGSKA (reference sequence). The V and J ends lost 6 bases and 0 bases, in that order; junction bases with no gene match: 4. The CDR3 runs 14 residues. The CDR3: CSARDRTSYNEQFF. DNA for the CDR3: TGCAGTGCCAGGGACAGGACCTCCTACAATGAGCAGTTCTTC.